This TCR beta chain appears in the sequencing data of a study of graft-versus-host responses after intestinal transplantation. Study background: All of the recipients had induction that used anti-thymocyte globulin, then tacrolimus and steroids for approximately 3 years. General study points: Recipient marrow contained GvH clones, some of which appeared first in ileum or blood.

Details on this clone: Its antigen is not identified.

Generated by immunoSEQ multiplex PCR, the TCRdb table keeps only in-frame clones and is missing some. Seen here are approximately 99,000 clones, about nine tenths observed once, and the top ten hold about 0.07%. The CDR3 runs to 17 residues. V was cut by 1 base and J by 3 bases, with 19 bases left in between. CDR1 is SEHNR and CDR2 is FQNEAQ in the germline V gene (reference sequence). The sample here was unstimulated CD8+ T cells sorted from spleen or lymph node cells, taken before transplant. The chain combines TRBV7-9 with TRBJ2-7; D might be TRBD2 (5 bases). The TCR originated in a human donor who was the organ donor for an intestinal transplant. CDR3 protein: CASSLVGLWGDDYEQYF. As DNA, the CDR3 is TGTGCCAGCAGCTTAGTGGGATTATGGGGAGATGACTACGAGCAGTACTTC.